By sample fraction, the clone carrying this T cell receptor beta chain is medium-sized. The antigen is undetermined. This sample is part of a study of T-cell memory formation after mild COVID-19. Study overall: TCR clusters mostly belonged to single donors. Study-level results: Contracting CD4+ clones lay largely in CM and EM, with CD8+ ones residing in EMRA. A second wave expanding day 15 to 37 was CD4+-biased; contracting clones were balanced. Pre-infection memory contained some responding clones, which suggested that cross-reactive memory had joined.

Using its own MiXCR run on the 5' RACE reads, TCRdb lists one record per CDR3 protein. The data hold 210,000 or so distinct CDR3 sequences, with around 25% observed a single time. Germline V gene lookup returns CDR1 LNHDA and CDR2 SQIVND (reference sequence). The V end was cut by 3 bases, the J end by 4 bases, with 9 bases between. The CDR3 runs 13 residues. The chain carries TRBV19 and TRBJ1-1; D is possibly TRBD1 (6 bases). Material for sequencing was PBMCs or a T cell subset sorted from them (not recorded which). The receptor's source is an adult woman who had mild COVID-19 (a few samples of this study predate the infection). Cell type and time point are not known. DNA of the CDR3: TGTGCCAGTAGTATCGGAGGGGGCACTGAAGCTTTCTTT. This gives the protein CASSIGGGTEAFF.